This T cell receptor beta chain was sequenced in a study of T-cell memory formation after mild COVID-19. For the study at large: Largely donor-specific sequence clusters came from a couple of donors.

CDR1 is LGHNA and CDR2 is YSLEER in the germline V gene. The CDR3 contains 17 residues. The V end was cut by 4 bases, the J end by 0 bases, with 13 bases between. In this sample, this clonotype turned up a few times. Antigen unknown. cDNA libraries for TCR alpha and TCR beta, carrying sample barcodes and UMIs, came from 5'RACE with constant-segment primers. From the 5' RACE reads, TCRdb called clonotypes with MiXCR, one entry per CDR3 protein. This sample has 350,000 or so distinct CDR3 sequences; 13% occur once, and the top ten carry 20% to 25%. Study outcomes and limitations: Cross-reactive memory seemingly joined, as some responding clones were found in pre-infection memory.

The sequenced sample consisted of PBMCs or a T cell subset sorted from them (not recorded which). The V gene is TRBV4-3, the J gene TRBJ2-6; maybe TRBD2 (6 bases). The clonotype was recovered from a man aged 18 to 35 who had mild COVID-19 (a few samples of this study predate the infection). Cell type and time point are not known. Written as DNA, the CDR3 is TGCGCCAGCAGCCCCGGGGGATCTAACTCTGGGGCCAACGTCCTGACTTTC. This translates into CASSPGGSNSGANVLTF.